Listed below are T cell receptor beta chains from one sample, sequenced in a study of post-analysis software for immune sequencing data. MiXCR, run by TCRdb on the PCR reads, gives a single entry per CDR3 protein. Here the sample spans approximately 660,000 distinct CDR3 sequences, 55% to 60% being singletons. Sample: blood. The receptors derive from a girl under 10 years old with multiple sclerosis. CDR3s leave out the opening cysteine and the closing phenylalanine or tryptophan.

v_call,cdr3_aa
TRBV30,AWSTGQGAGGYT
TRBV4-3,ASSQDVLAGGTGELF
TRBV10-3,AISESSGTGVYEQY
TRBV29-1,SVQWDGSNYGYT
TRBV18,ASSPPNPGTLVSNQPQH
TRBV3-1,ASSRQGLYIQY
TRBV10-3,AISAPSGDNEQF
TRBV20-1,SAREHTYNEQF
TRBV4-2,ASSPQRAGVKNIQY
TRBV3-1,ASSQGQGLTEAF
TRBV7-2,ASSFLLAGAHTDTQY
TRBV5-1,ASSFFTDTQY
TRBV7-8,ASSLVPGMGEQF
TRBV11-2,ASNPGQGRNEKLF
TRBV7-6,ASASGTGQPPYEQY
TRBV6-2/TRBV6-3,ASSDEGRGYT
TRBV12-3/TRBV12-4,ASSFSLAEETQY
TRBV7-6,ASSARPNTEAF
TRBV12-3/TRBV12-4,ASSQGPPMDYGYT
TRBV7-9,ASSLARDPHQETQY
TRBV7-8,ASSFSTGKTDTQY
TRBV5-1,ASSPQGQTYEQY
TRBV6-2/TRBV6-3,ASSEQGGPETQY
TRBV12-3/TRBV12-4,ASSFEYGSGLANSPLH
TRBV9,ASSVAIHYDGDTQY
TRBV12-3/TRBV12-4,ASSPLSNYGYT
TRBV20-1,SAPTGSPNQPQH
TRBV20-1,SARGGVGGWSNQPQH
TRBV10-3,AISGTGTGSTDTQY
TRBV20-1,SANLAPYEQY
TRBV29-1,SVEGWRGQETQY
TRBV5-1,ASSLARTGHHEQY
TRBV5-7,ASSTGTGLQPLH
TRBV9,ASSVAGTSGETQY
TRBV20-1,SAARLDEKLF
TRBV6-5,ASSFYRGGNSPLH
TRBV29-1,SVNSGGNGETQY
TRBV5-6,ASSLMSRETQY
TRBV27,ASSGLYEQY
TRBV11-3,ASSADGQRYTEAF
TRBV20-1,SARASVEQY
TRBV20-1,SARDSGGWQETQY
TRBV5-1,ASSSGQGELDEQF
TRBV12-3/TRBV12-4,ASDLVAGGLDPPETQY
TRBV4-1,ASSQLTLDYGYT
TRBV12-3/TRBV12-4,ASSPRAGTETQY
TRBV3-1,ASSLRTGGGNEQF
TRBV29-1,SVEGWQPLTDTQY
TRBV7-2,ASSLVRLAVYNEQF
TRBV10-3,TISANERGAKSTDTQY
TRBV15,ATSRDLMRGVSNEQF
TRBV29-1,SVEGTSGRGIYNEQF
TRBV5-1,ASSLAPQGGNQPQH
TRBV6-6,ASSYGRATDTQY
TRBV6-5,ASSLGTREGTDTQY
TRBV20-1,SARGDYFNEQF
TRBV5-1,ASSLAPGGGLSYEQY
TRBV25-1,ASSEYRGVGEKLF